Detailed here is one T cell receptor beta chain. Germline CDR1 reads MNHGY; CDR2 reads SAAAGT. After removal of 10 bases from V and 6 bases from J, the junction contained 8 bases not matched to a gene. The length of the CDR3 is 12 residues. Libraries were prepared by immunoSEQ multiplex PCR; TCRdb keeps only in-frame clonotypes and omits some of them. The data contain approximately 24,000 clones, more than 80% of them singletons. The sample originates from a study of preoperative IRX-2 immunotherapy in early breast cancer. Treatment of the sample: preoperative locoregional IRX-2 cytokine immunotherapy. This phase Ib study tested locoregional IRX-2 cytokine immunotherapy given before surgery.

The TCR comes from a human donor with breast cancer. This chain joins TRBV6-8 and TRBJ1-2, with 7 positions matching TRBD1. The sequenced sample was lymph node tissue, obtained after IRX-2 immunotherapy. CDR3 DNA sequence: TGTGCCAACGACCGACAGGGAAATGGCTACACCTTC. It encodes CANDRQGNGYTF.